These T cell receptor beta chains were read from a single sample in a study of T cells in Graves' hyperthyroidism and ophthalmopathy. TCRdb re-called the multiplex PCR reads through MiXCR, storing one row per CDR3 protein. The sample includes 500,000 to 550,000 distinct CDR3 sequences, less than 25% of them seen just once. The material sequenced was blood. The receptor set was obtained from a man aged 18 to 29 with Graves' hyperthyroidism. The CDR3 runs from the conserved cysteine through the conserved F or W. D genes are given only for firm matches. Clone size appears in some rows only: once, few, many, or a class for an expanded clone.

v_gene | abundance | d_gene | CDR3aa
TRBV6-1 | - | TRBD2 | CASSEWMASGEETQYF
TRBV28 | many | - | CASSSSPTVNYGYTF
TRBV6-2/TRBV6-3 | many | - | CASSRTATYEQYF
TRBV20-1 | many | TRBD2 | CSARPASGGSYEQYF
TRBV29-1 | few | - | CSVEGGRGRAFF
TRBV7-2 | - | - | CASSAQSAGLTEAFF
TRBV12-3/TRBV12-4 | many | TRBD1 | CASSPTGGHEAFF
TRBV7-6 | many | - | CASSLEGSVNTGELFF
TRBV7-9 | many | - | CASSPRNTGELFF
TRBV28 | many | TRBD1 | CASNGTVNQPQHF